The clone carrying this T cell receptor beta chain turned up a few times. Its target is not known. CD8+CD57+ cell expansion, shown by flow cytometry, had occurred in the patients selected for sequencing. All patients were therapy-naive when blood was sampled. These data are taken from a study of CD8+CD57+ T cells in acquired aplastic anemia. Broader study findings: Researchers report that twenty-nine CD8+ CDR3 sequences appeared in both patients and controls.

CDR1 is SNHLY and CDR2 is FYNNEI in the germline V gene. CDR3 length: 13 residues. The ends lost 6 bases at V and 8 bases at J; junction bases unmatched: 7. CDR3 and TCR beta VDJ profiling relied on a genomic DNA template. TCRdb re-derived calls from the reads in MiXCR, one entry per CDR3 protein. The sample shows around 120,000 distinct CDR3 sequences, about 40% of them seen only once. The sample taken for sequencing was sorted CD4+, CD8+, or CD8+CD57+ T cells (not recorded which) from PBMCs. The clonotype originates from a human donor with aplastic anemia. The rearrangement uses TRBV2 and TRBJ1-2, with 9 bases aligning to TRBD1. CDR3 sequence: CASSRDRVYGYTF. CDR3 nucleotide sequence: TGTGCCAGCAGCCGGGACAGGGTTTACGGCTACACCTTC.